The 28 T cell receptor beta chains below come from one sample, sequenced in a study of CD8 T cells in ankylosing spondylitis (dated by TCRdb to the late 2010s). General study outcomes and caveats: A TCR beta motif made up of several highly homologous amino acid variants appeared to be characteristic of blood from ankylosing spondylitis patients.

To prepare the library, 5' RACE was applied. The sample was run on an Illumina HiSeq 2500. TCRdb reprocessing: public reads trimmed at Q25 with fastp, clones called with MiXCR, in-frame beta chains kept. Rows with a matching CDR3 protein are joined into one entry that keeps the most common DNA and genes. The sample records about 340,000 distinct CDR3 sequences, 8% of which are singletons. The ten largest clonotypes hold 14% to 15% of the sample. Their antigen targets remain unknown. Specimen: blood, either unsorted or a sorted T cell fraction (not recorded which). The source is a male donor with ankylosing spondylitis.

The sample holds a few counts of this clonotype. The V gene is TRBV3-1, the J gene TRBJ2-2; D remains ambiguous. From germline, CDR1 is LGHDT and CDR2 YNNKEL (reference sequence). Trimming took off 4 bases at V and 6 bases at J, with 15 bases between the two ends. The CDR3 contains 15 residues. CDR3 in amino acids: CASSPYSAVAGELFF. The CDR3 DNA follows: TGTGCCAGCAGCCCTTATAGTGCGGTCGCCGGGGAGCTGTTTTTT.

This clonotype was seen repeatedly, ten times or more. The V and J genes are TRBV20-1 and TRBJ2-3; D ambiguous. The CDR3 sequence is 13 residues long. Deletions cut 7 bases from V and 0 bases from J, with 11 bases between. Germline V gene sequence: CDR1 DFQATT, CDR2 SNEGSKA (reference sequence). The CDR3 here is CSGLPSSTDTQYF. CDR3 nucleotide sequence: TGCAGTGGGCTGCCTTCTAGCACAGATACGCAGTATTTT.

This clonotype was seen ten or more times. The chain recombines TRBV29-1 with TRBJ2-1; TRBD2 matches 13 bases. This CDR3 spans 15 amino acids. The germline gives CDR1 SQVTM, CDR2 ANQGSEA. V gave up 4 bases and J gave up 7 bases; unmatched junction bases: 7. The CDR3 region is CSVGTSGRLGNEQFF. DNA of the CDR3: TGCAGCGTTGGGACTAGCGGGAGATTAGGGAATGAGCAGTTCTTC.

This rearrangement joins TRBV20-1 to TRBJ2-2, with 7 bases fitting TRBD1. This CDR3 region has 14 residues. Looked up from germline, CDR1 is DFQATT and CDR2 is SNEGSKA (reference sequence). The junction had 5 bases not matched to a gene; V was cut back by 6 bases and J by 1 base. The CDR3 protein is CSAPRQGNTGELFF. The CDR3 DNA reads as TGCAGTGCCCCGAGACAGGGGAACACCGGGGAGCTGTTTTTT.

Many counts were recorded for this clonotype. The gene calls are TRBV18 and TRBJ1-4, with D possibly matching TRBD1 (5 bases). There are 15 residues in the CDR3. V shed 6 bases and J shed 4 bases, with 15 bases lying between them. Germline V CDR1 and CDR2: KGHSH, LQKENI. CDR3 bases: TGTGCCAGCTCTCACGGAGGGGCAGATAATGAAAAACTGTTTTTT. It translates to CASSHGGADNEKLFF.

This clonotype appeared a few times. The chain is built from TRBV7-9 and TRBJ2-7; 14 bases are a match to TRBD2. Germline V gives CDR1 SEHNR, CDR2 FQNEAQ (reference sequence). The CDR3 is 16 amino acids. The junction had 8 bases not matched to a gene; V was cut back by 4 bases and J by 6 bases. The CDR3 bases are TGTGCCAGCAGCTCGAACCCGGGACTAGCGGGAGTCGAGCAGTACTTC. Residues: CASSSNPGLAGVEQYF.

The rearrangement joins TRBV12-3 or TRBV12-4 to TRBJ2-5; D perhaps matches TRBD2 (6 bases). The germline V and J ends were trimmed by 3 bases and 5 bases, with 16 bases remaining between them. This CDR3 region has 15 residues. The CDR3 sequence: CASSLSSGGRETQYF. CDR3 bases: TGTGCCAGCAGTTTGAGTAGCGGTGGAAGGGAGACCCAGTACTTC.

The DNA of the CDR3 is TGCGCCAGCAGCTTGGCCCTGGGACAGGGGGCTTATGAGCAGTTCTTC. This translates into CASSLALGQGAYEQFF. This rearrangement joins TRBV5-1 to TRBJ2-1, with TRBD1 matching 12 bases. The junction had 6 bases not matched to a gene; V was cut back by 0 bases and J by 8 bases. This CDR3 has 16 residues. Germline lookup yields CDR1 SGHRS and CDR2 YFSETQ.

This clonotype has more than one count but fewer than ten. V is TRBV7-4 and J is TRBJ2-3; possible D gene TRBD1, 6 bases. CDR1 and CDR2 from the germline V gene are SGHVT and SQSDAQ. Trimming removed 5 bases from V and 2 bases from J, with 11 bases in between. There are 14 residues in the CDR3. The CDR3 here is CASSQGFHTDTQYF. CDR3 DNA: TGTGCCAGCAGCCAGGGGTTCCACACAGATACGCAGTATTTT.

The chain couples TRBV6-6 to TRBJ2-7; 9 bases line up with TRBD2. The CDR3 is 11 amino acids. The germline V gene encodes CDR1 MNHNY and CDR2 SVGAGI (reference sequence). Trimming removed 5 bases from V and 10 bases from J; junction bases left unmatched: 3. CDR3 in amino acids: CASSLGTSQYF. CDR3 DNA: TGTGCCAGCAGTCTTGGGACTAGCCAGTACTTC.

This clonotype has only a few counts. This chain uses TRBV4-1 with TRBJ2-7; D call uncertain. The CDR3 is 16 amino acids. The V gene's germline CDR1 is MGHRA and CDR2 YSYEKL. The V gene lost 2 bases and the J gene lost 0 bases, with 14 bases spanning the gap. As DNA, the CDR3 is TGCGCCAGCAGCCAACGAGTTAGCAGCCGCTCCTACGAGCAGTACTTC. Its protein is CASSQRVSSRSYEQYF.

This clonotype was seen more than once but under ten times. The chain recombines TRBV18 with TRBJ2-7; TRBD2 is a possible D gene (5 bases). Germline V CDR1 and CDR2: KGHSH, LQKENI. The CDR3 is made up of 14 amino acids. V was shortened by 4 bases and J by 5 bases, with 15 bases between the two germline ends. CDR3 sequence reads: CASSLRDSSDEQYF. The DNA for the CDR3 is TGTGCCAGCTCACTTCGGGATTCCTCGGACGAGCAGTACTTC.

The chain recombines TRBV11-2 with TRBJ2-5; TRBD1 matches at 7 bases. The germline V gene encodes CDR1 SGHAT and CDR2 FQNNGV. The CDR3 runs 14 residues. With 5 bases clipped from V and 5 bases from J, the junction kept 8 bases outside the gene matches. This chain's CDR3 is CASSIRQGVETQYF. CDR3 coding DNA: TGTGCCAGCAGCATAAGACAGGGAGTGGAGACCCAGTACTTC.

This clonotype has a handful of counts. The V call is TRBV6-1, the J call TRBJ2-3, with TRBD2 matching over 7 bases. The CDR3 is 14 residues long. From germline, CDR1 is MNHNS and CDR2 SASEGT. After removal of 6 bases from V and 6 bases from J, the junction contained 9 bases not matched to a gene. The CDR3 nucleotides are TGTGCCAGCAGGGCCGAGGGAGGGTCTGATACGCAGTATTTT. Translating gives CASRAEGGSDTQYF.

This clonotype showed up just a few times. V usage is TRBV20-1 and J usage is TRBJ2-1; TRBD2 matches at 12 bases. This CDR3 spans 14 amino acids. The germline V gene has CDR1 DFQATT and CDR2 SNEGSKA (reference sequence). V lost 5 bases and J lost 7; bases outside the gene matches: 6. As DNA, the CDR3 is TGCAGTGCTCTGACTAGCGGGAGTTGGAATGAGCAGTTCTTC. It specifies CSALTSGSWNEQFF.

This clonotype was observed at least ten times. The rearrangement uses TRBV29-1 and TRBJ2-1, with 13 bases matching TRBD2. The CDR3 covers 14 residues. In germline, CDR1 is SQVTM, CDR2 ANQGSEA. Trimming at V came to 4 bases and at J to 10 bases, leaving 7 bases not matched to a gene. The CDR3 loop is CSVVGLAGSGEQFF. In nucleotides, the CDR3 is TGCAGCGTTGTGGGACTAGCGGGAAGTGGGGAGCAGTTCTTC.

In nucleotides, the CDR3 is TGTGCCAGCAGCGTAGCTGGGCAGGGTTGGGGCTACACCTTC. Residues: CASSVAGQGWGYTF. This chain uses TRBV9 with TRBJ1-2, with a weak D call TRBD1 (5 bases). V shed 0 bases and J shed 8 bases, with 14 bases lying between them. The CDR3 sequence is 14 residues long. Germline V gives CDR1 SGDLS, CDR2 YYNGEE.

This clonotype has at least ten counts. The chain carries TRBV27 and TRBJ1-1; TRBD1 aligns across 7 bases. CDR1 and CDR2 from the germline V gene are MNHEY and SMNVEV (reference sequence). Trimming cost V 5 bases and J 5 bases; bases outside gene matches: 5. The CDR3 extends over 13 amino acids. The CDR3, as DNA: TGTGCCAGCAGTGACAGGGTTTGGACTGAAGCTTTCTTT. Translating gives CASSDRVWTEAFF.

This clonotype was observed a few times. The chain combines TRBV7-9 with TRBJ1-6; possible D gene TRBD1, 6 bases. The CDR3 totals 13 residues. The germline CDR1 and CDR2 sequences are SEHNR and FQNEAQ (reference sequence). V was cut by 5 bases and J by 10 bases, with 12 bases left in between. The chain's CDR3 is CASSNAGESPLHF. In nucleotides, the CDR3 is TGTGCCAGCAGCAACGCAGGGGAATCACCCCTCCACTTT.

This clonotype appeared a few times. The V call is TRBV6-1, the J call TRBJ2-5; D unclear. CDR1 is MNHNS, CDR2 SASEGT, per germline. The CDR3 sequence is 11 residues long. Trimming cost V 6 bases and J 7 bases, with 9 bases left between them. As DNA, the CDR3 is TGTGCCAGCAGGTTTCCCGGGACCCAGTACTTC. Its protein is CASRFPGTQYF.

The V gene is TRBV10-3, the J gene TRBJ2-1; perhaps D is TRBD1 or TRBD2 (5 bases each). Trimming removed 0 bases from V and 7 bases from J, with 13 bases in between. The CDR3 totals 15 residues. Germline CDR1 and CDR2: ENHRY and SYGVKD. CDR3 nucleotides: TGTGCCATCAGTGAGTCGAGGGGCGCGTGGAATGAGCAGTTCTTC. Translating gives CAISESRGAWNEQFF.

This clonotype was counted a single time. The junction departs from the called germline gene at one end, perhaps through a read error. The chain has TRBV27 and TRBJ2-7, with 7 bases lining up with TRBD1. The CDR3 is 15 residues long. The germline gives CDR1 MNHEY, CDR2 SMNVEV (reference sequence). The CDR3 reads CASCLSRDSVYEQYF. The DNA for the CDR3 is TGTGCCAGCTGTTTATCACGGGACAGCGTCTACGAGCAGTACTTC.

The chain joins TRBV18 to TRBJ2-5, with D maybe TRBD1 (5 bases). The CDR3 has 12 amino acids. Germline V gene data show CDR1 as KGHSH and CDR2 as LQKENI. V was shortened by 8 bases and J by 6 bases, with 13 bases between the two germline ends. The CDR3 loop reads CASESTVKTQYF. In DNA form, the CDR3 reads TGTGCCAGCGAGTCGACAGTTAAGACCCAGTACTTC. Based on the CDR3 plus reference TRBV18 and TRBJ2-5, the full variable domain is NAGVMQNPRHLVRRRGQEARLRCSPMKGHSHVYWYRQLPEEGLKFMVYLQKENIIDESGMPKERFSAEFPKEGPSILRIQQVVRGDSAAYFCASESTVKTQYFGPGTRLLVL.

This chain uses TRBV7-9 with TRBJ2-4; perhaps TRBD1 as D (5 bases). Trimming cost V 1 base and J 1 base, with 11 bases left between them. CDR3 length equals 16 residues. Looked up from germline, CDR1 is SEHNR and CDR2 is FQNEAQ (reference sequence). DNA of the CDR3: TGTGCCAGCAGCTTAGGTCAGGGCCTTGCCAAAAACATTCAGTACTTC. This codes for CASSLGQGLAKNIQYF.

This chain uses TRBV12-3 or TRBV12-4 with TRBJ2-7; 8 nucleotides line up with TRBD1. V was clipped by 3 bases and J by 2 bases; unmatched bases: 6. The CDR3 runs 15 residues. The CDR3 sequence is CASSFTGQAPYEQYF. The DNA of the CDR3 is TGTGCCAGCAGTTTCACGGGACAGGCCCCCTACGAGCAGTACTTC.

This clonotype was observed a few times. The chain couples TRBV12-3 or TRBV12-4 to TRBJ2-1; D unclear. The CDR3 runs 13 residues. Trimming removed 4 bases at V and 4 bases at J, with 8 bases between. This chain's CDR3 is CASSSYRYNEQFF. As DNA, the CDR3 is TGTGCCAGCAGTTCCTATCGATACAATGAGCAGTTCTTC.

The rearrangement uses TRBV18 and TRBJ1-3, with D maybe TRBD1 (5 bases). The CDR3 covers 18 residues. CDR1 and CDR2 (germline): KGHSH, LQKENI. Trimming took off 1 base at V and 0 bases at J, with 16 bases between the two ends. CDR3 nucleotide sequence: TGTGCCAGCTCACCACTCGTATCACAGGCGAACTCTGGAAACACCATATATTTT. It encodes CASSPLVSQANSGNTIYF. The whole variable domain, filled in from reference TRBV18 and TRBJ1-3, reads NAGVMQNPRHLVRRRGQEARLRCSPMKGHSHVYWYRQLPEEGLKFMVYLQKENIIDESGMPKERFSAEFPKEGPSILRIQQVVRGDSAAYFCASSPLVSQANSGNTIYFGEGSWLTVV.

Many counts were recorded for this clonotype. This chain links TRBV20-1 with TRBJ2-3; D unresolved. The germline CDR1 and CDR2 sequences are DFQATT and SNEGSKA (reference sequence). Deletions cut 6 bases from V and 1 base from J, with 11 bases between. This CDR3 is 13 amino acids long. CDR3 region: CSAPPPGTDTQYF. The CDR3 nucleotides read TGCAGTGCCCCCCCCCCAGGCACAGATACGCAGTATTTT.